Listed here are 5 T cell receptor beta chains from one sample, sequenced in a study of blood T cells in healthy people across ages. Through a sample-barcoded 5' primer and a J-beta primer mix, a second PCR was run for roughly 6 to 12 cycles. TCRdb redid the calling of the 5' RACE reads with MiXCR, one entry per CDR3 protein. The table lists 550,000 to 700,000 distinct CDR3 sequences, approximately 30% of them singletons, with about a fifth in the top ten. Material: blood. The receptors come from a woman in her 70s in good health.

This clonotype was found a few times. This chain connects TRBV5-6 to TRBJ2-5, with 7 bases matching TRBD2. Germline values: CDR1 SGHDT, CDR2 YYEEEE. The V and J ends lost 2 bases and 4 bases, in that order; junction bases with no gene match: 5. CDR3 length equals 14 residues. CDR3: CASSFSSGGETQYF. CDR3 in DNA: TGTGCCAGCAGCTTCTCTAGCGGTGGAGAGACCCAGTACTTC. The whole variable domain, filled in from reference TRBV5-6 and TRBJ2-5, reads DAGVTQSPTHLIKTRGQQVTLRCSPKSGHDTVSWYQQALGQGPQFIFQYYEEEERQRGNFPDRFSGHQFPNYSSELNVNALLLGDSALYLCASSFSSGGETQYFGPGTRLLVL.

This sequence joins TRBV7-9 and TRBJ1-2, with D hard to call. CDR3 length: 13 residues. From germline, CDR1 is SEHNR and CDR2 FQNEAQ (reference sequence). Trimming removed 1 base from V and 9 bases from J, with 12 bases in between. The CDR3 nucleotides read TGTGCCAGCAGCTTAGACATTGATTTTAGCTACACCTTC. Its translation: CASSLDIDFSYTF. The complete variable domain, with remaining parts taken from reference TRBV7-9 and TRBJ1-2, reads DTGVSQNPRHKITKRGQNVTFRCDPISEHNRLYWYRQTLGQGPEFLTYFQNEAQLEKSRLLSDRFSAERPKGSFSTLEIQRTEQGDSAMYLCASSLDIDFSYTFGSGTRLTVV.

This clonotype has more than one count but fewer than ten. This chain links TRBV7-3 with TRBJ1-4; D may be TRBD1 (5 bases). The germline V gene encodes CDR1 SGHTA and CDR2 FQGTGA. This CDR3 is 16 amino acids long. V shed 5 bases and J shed 3 bases, with 16 bases lying between them. DNA of the CDR3: TGTGCCAGCAGCCCCCAAGGAGGGGTTTCTAATGAAAAACTGTTTTTT. It codes for CASSPQGGVSNEKLFF.

CDR3 bases: TGCAGCGCTCCTCGTGGGTTGAATGGCTACACCTTC. Its translation is CSAPRGLNGYTF. The chain employs TRBV29-1 and TRBJ1-2; D gene ambiguous. This CDR3 has 12 amino acids. Germline CDR1 is SQVTM and CDR2 is ANQGSEA. Deletions cut 7 bases from V and 6 bases from J, with 15 bases between. The whole variable domain, remainder taken from reference TRBV29-1 and TRBJ1-2, is SAVISQKPSRDICQRGTSLTIQCQVDSQVTMMFWYRQQPGQSLTLIATANQGSEATYESGFVIDKFPISRPNLTFSTLTVSNMSPEDSSIYLCSAPRGLNGYTFGSGTRLTVV.

This clonotype was detected a few times. The chain employs TRBV9 and TRBJ2-5; 8 bases match TRBD2. This CDR3 has 17 amino acids. Germline V gene lookup returns CDR1 SGDLS and CDR2 YYNGEE. V lost 2 bases to trimming and J lost 0 bases; unmatched junction nucleotides: 9. The CDR3 loop reads CASSVGVRGAYQETQYF. The CDR3 nucleotides read TGTGCCAGCAGCGTCGGAGTGCGGGGGGCTTACCAAGAGACCCAGTACTTC.